This T cell receptor beta chain was profiled in a study of cytomegalovirus exposure and HLA in healthy donors. Trimming took 2 bases from V and 1 from J; bases not matched to a gene: 4. This CDR3 has 15 amino acids. The germline CDR1 and CDR2 sequences are KGHSH and LQKENI. The study ran its PCR with 60 Vbeta and 13 Jbeta primers. Assay used: immunoSEQ multiplex PCR; TCRdb lists only in-frame clones, some missing. This table has about 82,000 clones, 84% appearing once. Sequenced input: PBMCs. The TCR was taken from a man between 65 and 85 years old in good health and CMV-seropositive. The chain employs TRBV18 and TRBJ2-5; 7 positions match TRBD1. The CDR3 coding sequence is TGTGCCAGCTCACCAAAGGACAGGAGCCAAGAGACCCAGTACTTC. Translation: CASSPKDRSQETQYF. The full variable domain, completed using reference TRBV18 and TRBJ2-5, is NAGVMQNPRHLVRRRGQEARLRCSPMKGHSHVYWYRQLPEEGLKFMVYLQKENIIDESGMPKERFSAEFPKEGPSILRIQQVVRGDSAAYFCASSPKDRSQETQYFGPGTRLLVL.